The subject of this entry is one T cell receptor beta chain. Its specificity is not known. The entry originates in a study of beta chain features in type 1 diabetes. On the study more broadly: Summed over all samples, the examined sorted cells came to 95 million to 120 million. The study's findings and limits: All four CD4+ subsets from Type 1 diabetes patients carried moderately but significantly shorter TCRB CDR3s.

The entirety of the isolated RNA underwent reverse transcription, so expressed TCRB transcripts were sequenced. Clones were read by immunoSEQ multiplex PCR, and TCRdb kept only the in-frame ones, dropping some. The repertoire includes roughly 350,000 clones, around 10% of them detected once, and about 0.64% sits in the top ten. This sequence originates from a man aged 25 to 45 with type 1 diabetes. The sequenced sample was central memory CD4+ T cells from blood.

The CDR3 reads CASSLFREQPQHF. In nucleotides, the CDR3 is TGTGCCAGCAGCTTATTTCGGGAGCAGCCCCAGCATTTT. The chain joins TRBV7-2 to TRBJ1-5; D not resolved. Trimming pared 2 bases from V and 7 bases from J, leaving 9 bases between. The germline V gene encodes CDR1 SGHTA and CDR2 FQGNSA. This CDR3 is built from 13 residues.